The 15 T cell receptor beta chains given below trace back to one sample, sequenced in a study of cytomegalovirus exposure and HLA in healthy donors. Primers included in the PCR were 60 Vbeta and 13 Jbeta primers. Data came from immunoSEQ multiplex PCR; TCRdb stores just in-frame clones and leaves some out. This table holds 100,000 to 140,000 clones, around 85% found once. The sequenced sample was PBMCs. The receptors here all came from a man aged 25 to 40 in good health and CMV-seronegative.

This clone occurred a few times. The chain links TRBV29-1 to TRBJ1-5; D possibly corresponds to TRBD1 (6 bases). Trimming took off 4 bases at V and 4 bases at J, with 8 bases between the two ends. Germline CDR1 and CDR2: SQVTM and ANQGSEA. CDR3 length: 12 amino acids. CDR3 bases: TGCAGCGTTGCGGACAGTAATCAGCCCCAGCATTTT. It translates to CSVADSNQPQHF.

V gene TRBV6-4 combines with J gene TRBJ1-5, with 7 nucleotides matching TRBD1. There are 14 residues in the CDR3. V shed 5 bases and J 4 bases; nucleotides not matched to a gene: 5. CDR1 and CDR2 (germline): MRHNA, SNTAGT. The CDR3 loop is CASSQDRINQPQHF. The CDR3 bases are TGTGCCAGCAGTCAGGACAGGATTAATCAGCCCCAGCATTTT.

The chain recombines TRBV28 with TRBJ1-4; 8 bases fit TRBD1. The CDR3 spans 15 residues. Germline CDR1 reads MDHEN; CDR2 reads SYDVKM. V shed 7 bases and J 8 bases; nucleotides not matched to a gene: 12. The CDR3: CASTLSERDREKLFF. For the CDR3, the DNA is TGTGCCAGCACCCTCTCGGAGAGGGACAGGGAAAAACTGTTTTTT.

This chain joins TRBV7-2 and TRBJ2-1, with 7 bases that match TRBD1. This CDR3 spans 14 amino acids. J was trimmed by 6 bases and V by 3 bases; bases with no gene match: 5. From germline, CDR1 is SGHTA and CDR2 FQGNSA. The CDR3 loop is CASSFRQGANEQFF. The CDR3 nucleotides read TGTGCCAGCAGCTTCAGACAGGGAGCCAATGAGCAGTTCTTC.

V is TRBV20-1 and J is TRBJ2-2, with D hard to call. CDR3 length equals 11 residues. V lost 5 bases and J lost 8, with 9 bases in between. The germline V gene has CDR1 DFQATT and CDR2 SNEGSKA (reference sequence). The CDR3 sequence is CSAPRLGELFF. The CDR3 DNA is TGCAGTGCTCCCCGTTTGGGGGAGCTGTTTTTT.

This chain links TRBV30 with TRBJ1-5, with D unresolved. The CDR3 consists of 14 residues. Germline values: CDR1 GTSNPN, CDR2 SVGIG (reference sequence). V gave up 5 bases and J gave up 2 bases, with 13 bases separating them. CDR3 sequence reads: CAWASGNGNQPQHF. The CDR3 region has the DNA TGTGCCTGGGCATCGGGGAACGGCAATCAGCCCCAGCATTTT.

The chain employs TRBV19 and TRBJ1-5, with a tentative D call TRBD1 (6 bases). The germline gives CDR1 LNHDA, CDR2 SQIVND (reference sequence). Between the trimmed V and J ends, which lost 7 bases and 3 bases, there was a span of 10 bases. The CDR3 spans 13 residues. In DNA form, the CDR3 reads TGTGCCAGTAATTCAGGGGTCAATCAGCCCCAGCATTTT. This encodes CASNSGVNQPQHF.

This sequence joins TRBV5-1 and TRBJ2-3, with TRBD1 matching over 11 bases. The CDR3 loop spans 14 amino acids. The germline CDR1 and CDR2 sequences are SGHRS and YFSETQ. V was clipped by 3 bases and J by 6 bases; unmatched bases: 3. CDR3 region: CASSSDRGLDTQYF. As DNA, the CDR3 is TGCGCCAGCAGCTCGGACAGGGGGCTGGATACGCAGTATTTT.

This chain joins TRBV18 and TRBJ2-3; D unresolved. V dropped 4 bases and J dropped 5 bases, with 7 bases sitting between them. The CDR3 has 12 amino acids. The germline V gene encodes CDR1 KGHSH and CDR2 LQKENI. This CDR3 is CASSLSGDTQYF. Here the CDR3 DNA reads TGTGCCAGCTCACTGTCGGGAGATACGCAGTATTTT.

This clone was detected once. The rearrangement uses TRBV11-2 and TRBJ1-5, with 12 bases matching TRBD1. The CDR3 is 18 residues long. Trimming at V came to 4 bases and at J to 1 base, leaving 8 bases not matched to a gene. Germline V CDR1 and CDR2: SGHAT, FQNNGV. CDR3 region: CASSSGTGGAGSNQPQHF. The CDR3 DNA reads as TGTGCCAGCAGCTCCGGGACAGGGGGCGCCGGAAGCAATCAGCCCCAGCATTTT.

The chain carries TRBV10-2 and TRBJ2-3; tentative D call: TRBD2 (6 bases). V lost 5 bases, J lost 2 bases, and 14 bases lay in between. The germline V gene has CDR1 WSHSY and CDR2 SAAADI. The CDR3 runs 15 residues. The CDR3: CASSTGTLTTDTQYF. Written as DNA, the CDR3 is TGCGCCAGCAGTACCGGGACTCTCACCACAGATACGCAGTATTTT.

The rearrangement uses TRBV6-6 and TRBJ1-4, with D unclear. The CDR3 spans 16 residues. The V and J ends lost 8 bases and 8 bases respectively, with 24 bases between them. Per germline, CDR1 MNHNY and CDR2 SVGAGI (reference sequence). Written as DNA, the CDR3 is TGTGCCAGCCGCCCCATCCGCCGAGACGGAGAAGAAAAACTGTTTTTT. This gives the protein CASRPIRRDGEEKLFF.

The chain joins TRBV29-1 to TRBJ2-2; TRBD1 is a possible D gene (5 bases). V was shortened by 0 bases and J by 2 bases, with 10 bases between the two germline ends. The CDR3 consists of 15 residues. CDR1 is SQVTM and CDR2 is ANQGSEA in the germline V gene. The CDR3 region is CSVEDPRANTGELFF. The DNA of the CDR3 is TGCAGCGTTGAAGACCCCAGGGCTAACACCGGGGAGCTGTTTTTT.

This clone was seen at least ten times. The chain couples TRBV18 to TRBJ1-1; D may be TRBD1 (6 bases). The CDR3 extends over 13 amino acids. The V and J ends lost 6 bases and 6 bases respectively, with 14 bases between them. The germline CDR1 and CDR2 sequences are KGHSH and LQKENI. The CDR3 here is CASSQDAGAEAFF. CDR3 sequence (DNA): TGTGCCAGCTCTCAGGACGCAGGGGCTGAAGCTTTCTTT.

This sequence joins TRBV6-1 and TRBJ1-2; D possibly corresponds to TRBD1 (5 bases). V lost 3 bases, J lost 3 bases, and 14 bases lay in between. The germline CDR1 and CDR2 sequences are MNHNS and SASEGT. The CDR3 spans 15 residues. The CDR3 DNA reads as TGTGCCAGCAGTGAGAGAAGGGGCAGTCACTATGGCTACACCTTC. Translated, it gives CASSERRGSHYGYTF.